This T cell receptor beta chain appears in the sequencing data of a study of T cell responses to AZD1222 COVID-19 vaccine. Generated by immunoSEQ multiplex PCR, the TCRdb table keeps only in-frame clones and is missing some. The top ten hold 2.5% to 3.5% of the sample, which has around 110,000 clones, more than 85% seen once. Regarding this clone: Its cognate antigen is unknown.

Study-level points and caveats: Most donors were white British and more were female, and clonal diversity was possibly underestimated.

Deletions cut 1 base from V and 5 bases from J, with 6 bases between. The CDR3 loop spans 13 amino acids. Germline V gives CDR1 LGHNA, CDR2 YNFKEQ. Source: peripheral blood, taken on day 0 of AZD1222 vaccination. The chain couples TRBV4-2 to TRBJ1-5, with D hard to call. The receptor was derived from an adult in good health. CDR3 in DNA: TGTGCCAGCAGCCAAGCACGCGATCAGCCCCAGCATTTT. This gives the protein CASSQARDQPQHF.